This T cell receptor (beta chain) was sequenced in a study of blood T cell repertoires in COVID-19. Study-level background: The samples span acute and convalescent COVID-19 from the United States, Italy and Spain. Sources were T cells, B-cell-depleted T cells, or PBMCs; the material itself was cDNA or gDNA.

CDR1 and CDR2 from the germline V gene are SGHAT and FQNNGV. The trim removed 3 bases at V and 4 bases at J, leaving 8 bases unmatched. The CDR3 runs to 16 residues. Authors' analysis steps: Estimates of nucleated cell counts were drawn from the amplification of reference gene primers. The table came from immunoSEQ multiplex PCR; TCRdb's copy has only in-frame clones and leaves some out. The D gene and trimming were derived from the DNA, and the V and J assignments and clone size from that table. The data contain about 210,000 clones, about four fifths of them seen just once; the ten biggest clones take up roughly 7.6%.

The sequencing input was peripheral blood. This receptor was taken from a woman aged 45-60 years with acute or convalescent COVID-19. The chain is built from TRBV11-2 and TRBJ1-3; the match to TRBD1 covers 8 bases. The CDR3 DNA reads TGTGCCAGCAGCTTCCCCCGGACAGGGCAGGGAAACACCATATATTTT. This gives the protein CASSFPRTGQGNTIYF.